A selection of T cell receptor beta chains follows, all from one sample in a study of cytomegalovirus exposure and HLA in healthy donors. Assay used: immunoSEQ multiplex PCR; TCRdb lists only in-frame clones, some missing. The data show over 100,000 clones, about 74% seen once. What was sequenced was PBMCs. Source of these receptors: a man aged 35-49 years in good health and CMV-seropositive. The CDR3 runs from the conserved cysteine through the conserved F or W. Fields, in order: J gene, V gene, clone size, D gene, CDR3 DNA, CDR3 protein. A D gene is named only where the DNA matches it firmly. Clone size is not always given. Where it is, it says once, few, many or a class for expanded clones.

>TRBJ2-3|TRBV28|once|TRBD2
TGTGCCAGCAGTTTTCGGGGGGGCCGTAGCACAGATACGCAGTATTTT
CASSFRGGRSTDTQYF
>TRBJ1-2|TRBV9|.|TRBD1
TGTGCCAGCAGCGCCGGGGCGTCTACAGGGGTTGTCGGCTATGGCTACACCTTC
CASSAGASTGVVGYGYTF
>TRBJ1-1|TRBV21-1|.|.
TGTGCCAGCAGCAAAGCTAGGGGTTCGATGAACACTGAAGCTTTCTTT
CASSKARGSMNTEAFF
>TRBJ1-4|TRBV5-1|.|.
TGCGCCAGCAGCTTGGTGGCAGCAACTAATGAAAAACTGTTTTTT
CASSLVAATNEKLFF
>TRBJ2-5|TRBV18|once|TRBD1
TGTGCCAGCTCACCCGGACAGGGGGCGCAGGAGACCCAGTACTTC
CASSPGQGAQETQYF
>TRBJ2-7|TRBV23-1|few|TRBD2
TGCGCCAGCAGTCAATCCAGGACTAGCGGGAACTACGAGCAGTACTTC
CASSQSRTSGNYEQYF
>TRBJ1-4|TRBV11-2|.|.
TGTGCCAGCAGCTTAGTATCGATAGGTCGGGCTAATGAAAAACTGTTTTTT
CASSLVSIGRANEKLFF
>TRBJ1-1|TRBV6-1|.|TRBD1
TGTGCCAGCAGTGAATTGTGGGGCAGGGGGGCGAACACTGAAGCTTTCTTT
CASSELWGRGANTEAFF
>TRBJ2-7|TRBV18|.|.
TGTGCCAGCTCACCCCAGCGAGCCGGTTTCTACGAGCAGTACTTC
CASSPQRAGFYEQYF
>TRBJ1-3|TRBV19|.|.
TGTGCCAGTAGTAACGTAAACCTCAGACAGACTGGAAACACCATATATTTT
CASSNVNLRQTGNTIYF
>TRBJ1-1|TRBV7-8|.|.
TGTGCCAGCAGTAATCAACAGGGTCTTACTGAAGCTTTCTTT
CASSNQQGLTEAFF
>TRBJ1-4|TRBV25-1|few|.
TGTGCCAGCAGTGAATCTCTCGGGAGGGCAGAAAAACTGTTTTTT
CASSESLGRAEKLFF
>TRBJ2-1|TRBV9|few|.
TGTGCCAGCAGTTTTTCCTCGGGCAATGAGCAGTTCTTC
CASSFSSGNEQFF
>TRBJ1-1|TRBV7-9|.|.
TGTGCCAGCAGCCCCCAAGGAGGGAACACTGAAGCTTTCTTT
CASSPQGGNTEAFF
>TRBJ1-3|TRBV10-3|.|.
TGTGCCATCAGTGATCGGATGGACAGCCTTGGAAACACCATATATTTT
CAISDRMDSLGNTIYF
>TRBJ1-2|TRBV28|.|TRBD1
TGTGCCAGCAGTGTACTCCAGACAGGGGGCTGGGGCTATGGCTACACCTTC
CASSVLQTGGWGYGYTF
>TRBJ1-2|TRBV28|.|TRBD1
TGTGCCAGCAGTTCCAGGACAGGGGGACGCTATGGCTACACCTTC
CASSSRTGGRYGYTF
>TRBJ2-3|TRBV15|.|.
TGTGCCACCAGCAGCTCACCGGGACGGGGGACAGATACGCAGTATTTT
CATSSSPGRGTDTQYF
>TRBJ2-1|TRBV29-1|.|.
TGCAGCGTTGTAAAGCAAAGTAATGAGCAGTTCTTC
CSVVKQSNEQFF
>TRBJ2-7|TRBV28|.|.
TGTGCCAGCAGTTTAACAGACTACGAGCAGTACTTC
CASSLTDYEQYF
>TRBJ2-7|TRBV4-2|.|TRBD1
TGTGCCAGCAGCCAAGCGGACAGGGAGGACGAGCAGTACTTC
CASSQADREDEQYF
>TRBJ2-3|TRBV30|few|TRBD1
TGTGCCTGGAGTCGACAGGGGGCGCGAGGGCAGTATTTT
CAWSRQGARGQYF
>TRBJ1-1|TRBV6-5|.|.
TGTGCCAGCAGCGATCGGGAAGTTAGGAACACTGAAGCTTTCTTT
CASSDREVRNTEAFF
>TRBJ1-5|TRBV28|.|.
TGTGCCAGCACTCTAGGGGTTAGCAATCAGCCCCAGCATTTT
CASTLGVSNQPQHF
>TRBJ1-2|TRBV6-6|.|.
TGTGCCAGCAAGGTAACAGGGAGTAACTATGGCTACACCTTC
CASKVTGSNYGYTF
>TRBJ1-6|TRBV30|.|.
TGTGCCTGGATGGGGCTAGATAATTCACCCCTCCACTTT
CAWMGLDNSPLHF
>TRBJ2-5|TRBV2|.|TRBD1
TGTGCCAGCAGTGAAATAGGACAGGCTCAAGAGACCCAGTACTTC
CASSEIGQAQETQYF
>TRBJ1-2|TRBV27|few|TRBD1
TGTGCCAGCAGTTCCCCCCCGGACAGGGGTGGGCACTATGGCTACACCTTC
CASSSPPDRGGHYGYTF
>TRBJ2-7|TRBV6-1|once|TRBD1
TGTGCCAGCAGTGGCGGACAGGGGCCCTACGAGCAGTACTTC
CASSGGQGPYEQYF
>TRBJ1-2|TRBV7-9|.|.
TGTGCCAGCAGCTTAGTGGGCAACAACTATGGCTACACCTTC
CASSLVGNNYGYTF
>TRBJ2-2|TRBV6-4|few|.
TGTGCCAGCAGCCCGGGGGTCGCGGACACCGGGGAGCTGTTTTTT
CASSPGVADTGELFF
>TRBJ2-7|TRBV15|.|TRBD1
TGTGCCACCAGCACAGGACAGGGGGCTTGGGAGCAGTACTTC
CATSTGQGAWEQYF
>TRBJ2-1|TRBV7-6|.|TRBD2
TGTGCCTCGGGACTAGCGGGAGACAATGAGCAGTTCTTC
CASGLAGDNEQFF
>TRBJ2-5|TRBV5-1|.|TRBD2
TGCGCCAGCAGCTTAGGTCCGAGCGGGGGGGCCCAAGAGACCCAGTACTTC
CASSLGPSGGAQETQYF
>TRBJ1-1|TRBV6-6|few|.
TGTGCCAGCACCCAAGGAGGGAACACTGAAGCTTTCTTT
CASTQGGNTEAFF
>TRBJ1-3|TRBV2|.|.
TGTGCCAGCAGCGATCGGGGGAAGGGAAACACCATATATTTT
CASSDRGKGNTIYF
>TRBJ1-1|TRBV29-1|.|.
TGCAGCGTCAGGGTCGTGGGAACTGAAGCTTTCTTT
CSVRVVGTEAFF